Listed here are 8 T cell receptor beta chains from one sample, sequenced in a study of blood T cell repertoires in COVID-19. Profiled with immunoSEQ multiplex PCR; TCRdb holds only in-frame clones, not every one. Of some 45,000 clones in the sample, about 80% were seen once. Specimen: peripheral blood. The receptor source for this set is a human donor in a cohort sampled during active COVID-19.

The chain is built from TRBV5-1 and TRBJ1-1; the D gene is possibly TRBD1 (5 bases). Between the trimmed V and J ends, which lost 0 bases and 4 bases, there was a span of 13 bases. Germline V gene lookup returns CDR1 SGHRS and CDR2 YFSETQ. The CDR3 consists of 15 residues. This CDR3 reads CASSLAAGESTEAFF. Written as DNA, the CDR3 is TGCGCCAGCAGCTTGGCCGCGGGGGAGAGCACTGAAGCTTTCTTT. Full variable domain (missing parts from reference TRBV5-1 and TRBJ1-1): KAGVTQTPRYLIKTRGQQVTLSCSPISGHRSVSWYQQTPGQGLQFLFEYFSETQRNKGNFPGRFSGRQFSNSRSEMNVSTLELGDSALYLCASSLAAGESTEAFFGQGTRLTVV.

The genes are TRBV10-3 and TRBJ1-1; unclear D gene. V lost 8 bases to trimming and J lost 1 base, with 14 bases between them. CDR3 length equals 14 residues. Germline V gene lookup returns CDR1 ENHRY and CDR2 SYGVKD. The CDR3 bases are TGTGCCATCGCCAAGGACTCTCCGAACACTGAAGCTTTCTTT. Translation: CAIAKDSPNTEAFF.

The chain's CDR3 is CASSIGRGGEQYF. CDR3 DNA: TGTGCCAGTAGTATCGGCAGGGGAGGGGAGCAGTACTTC. The rearrangement joins TRBV19 to TRBJ2-7, with D perhaps TRBD2 (7 bases). The ends were cut back, 3 bases at V and 7 bases at J, with 13 bases in the middle. CDR3 length: 13 residues. The V gene's germline CDR1 is LNHDA and CDR2 SQIVND (reference sequence).

This sequence joins TRBV6-1 and TRBJ1-2; D perhaps matches TRBD1 (6 bases). V lost 0 bases and J lost 5, with 13 bases in between. CDR1 MNHNS and CDR2 SASEGT come from the germline V gene. The CDR3 runs 15 residues. CDR3 nucleotide sequence: TGTGCCAGCAGTGAAGCGAGGGGGTCACAGTATGGCTACACCTTC. Translating gives CASSEARGSQYGYTF.

This rearrangement joins TRBV7-2 to TRBJ1-1; D gene unclear. CDR1 and CDR2 from the germline V gene are SGHTA and FQGNSA. CDR3 length: 13 residues. V was pared by 5 bases and J by 4 bases, with 11 bases between. CDR3 DNA sequence: TGTGCCAGCAGCATAGGGTGGAGCACTGAAGCTTTCTTT. Its protein product is CASSIGWSTEAFF.

CDR3 loop: CASRRQGARTEAFF. CDR3 in DNA: TGTGCCAGCAGAAGACAGGGGGCCCGGACTGAAGCTTTCTTT. The chain employs TRBV28 and TRBJ1-1; 10 nucleotides match TRBD1. V lost 6 bases, J lost 5 bases, and 6 bases stayed unmatched. The CDR3 has 14 residues. The V gene's germline CDR1 is MDHEN and CDR2 SYDVKM.

This clone came up once. The chain combines TRBV6-2 or TRBV6-3 with TRBJ2-1; D perhaps matches TRBD2 (5 bases). Trimming took 2 bases from V and 4 from J, leaving 9 bases between them. The CDR3 length is 14 residues. The germline V gene encodes CDR1 MNHEY and CDR2 SVGEGT. The CDR3 DNA follows: TGTGCCAGCAGTTACGTGGGAGAATACAATGAGCAGTTCTTC. Its translation is CASSYVGEYNEQFF.

CDR3 nucleotides: TGTGCCAGCAGCACAAGCTCTGGAAACACCATATATTTT. It is translated as CASSTSSGNTIYF. The chain has TRBV11-2 and TRBJ1-3, with D uncertain. This CDR3 is built from 13 residues. Trimming removed 5 bases at V and 0 bases at J, with 5 bases between. Germline V gene lookup returns CDR1 SGHAT and CDR2 FQNNGV.